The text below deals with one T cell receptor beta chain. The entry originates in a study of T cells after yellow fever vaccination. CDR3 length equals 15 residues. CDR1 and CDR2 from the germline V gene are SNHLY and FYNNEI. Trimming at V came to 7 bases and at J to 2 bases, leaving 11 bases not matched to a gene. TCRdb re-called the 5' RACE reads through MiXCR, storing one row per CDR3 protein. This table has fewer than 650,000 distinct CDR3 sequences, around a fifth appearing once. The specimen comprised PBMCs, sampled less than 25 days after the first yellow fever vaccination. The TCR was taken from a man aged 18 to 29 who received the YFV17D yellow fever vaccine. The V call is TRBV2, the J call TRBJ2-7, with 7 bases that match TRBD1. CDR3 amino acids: CASTMDFQGAYEQYF. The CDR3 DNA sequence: TGTGCCAGCACCATGGATTTCCAGGGGGCCTACGAGCAGTACTTC.